This T cell receptor beta chain was sequenced for a study of blood T cell repertoires in COVID-19. Data came from immunoSEQ multiplex PCR; TCRdb stores just in-frame clones and leaves some out. The repertoire holds some 66,000 clones, with 85% to 90% as singletons. Germline assignment: CDR1 MDHEN and CDR2 SYDVKM. V gave up 7 bases and J gave up 1 base, with 17 bases separating them. The CDR3 totals 16 residues. The rearrangement links TRBV28 to TRBJ1-3, with D perhaps TRBD1 (5 bases). This clonotype was obtained from a human donor with active COVID-19. The donor label of this sample is uncertain. Specimen: peripheral blood. The CDR3 sequence: CASNLAGEWSGNTIYF. The CDR3 DNA reads as TGTGCCAGCAACTTAGCGGGGGAATGGTCTGGAAACACCATATATTTT.